These T cell receptor beta chains were read from a single sample in a study of cytomegalovirus exposure and HLA in healthy donors. Sequenced by immunoSEQ multiplex PCR; TCRdb stores in-frame clones only, minus some. The table has about 180,000 clones, about three quarters seen once. Sequencing input: PBMCs. The receptor set was obtained from a man aged 18 to 35 in good health and CMV-seronegative. CDR3s include the opening cysteine and the closing phenylalanine or tryptophan. The order of the fields is D gene, clone size, J gene, V gene, CDR3 protein, CDR3 DNA. A D gene is named only where the DNA matches it firmly. For some rows the clone size is stated as once, few or many, or as a class when expanded; others skip it.

>-|-|TRBJ2-1|TRBV5-1
CASSPGPGQGSYNEQFF
TGCGCCAGCAGCCCGGGTCCAGGGCAAGGGTCCTACAATGAGCAGTTCTTC
>TRBD1|few|TRBJ2-7|TRBV30
CAFTGGTGALEQYF
TGTGCCTTTACAGGGGGCACAGGGGCCCTCGAGCAGTACTTC
>-|-|TRBJ2-5|TRBV9
CASSGAYQETQYF
TGTGCCAGCAGCGGGGCGTACCAAGAGACCCAGTACTTC
>-|-|TRBJ1-2|TRBV5-1
CASSFQAPRGYTF
TGCGCCAGCAGCTTTCAGGCGCCCCGCGGCTACACCTTC
>TRBD1|-|TRBJ1-2|TRBV5-6
CASSGGTGAGYGYTF
TGTGCCAGCAGCGGGGGGACAGGGGCAGGCTATGGCTACACCTTC
>-|-|TRBJ2-3|TRBV9
CASSVDTSGYTDTQYF
TGTGCCAGCAGCGTAGATACATCGGGATACACAGATACGCAGTATTTT
>-|-|TRBJ1-1|TRBV6-5
CASSYAGDTEAFF
TGTGCCAGCAGTTACGCAGGGGACACTGAAGCTTTCTTT
>TRBD1|-|TRBJ2-2|TRBV6-4
CASSSGTGFTGELFF
TGTGCCAGCAGTTCCGGGACAGGGTTCACCGGGGAGCTGTTTTTT
>TRBD2|-|TRBJ2-1|TRBV5-1
CASSPTPLAGGLSYNEQFF
TGCGCCAGCAGCCCGACCCCACTAGCGGGGGGGCTCTCCTACAATGAGCAGTTCTTC
>-|-|TRBJ1-2|TRBV6-1
CASTETSYGYTF
TGTGCCAGCACCGAGACAAGCTATGGCTACACCTTC
>TRBD2|-|TRBJ2-7|TRBV5-6
CASSLVGTTAEQYF
TGTGCCAGCAGCTTGGTGGGGACTACCGCCGAGCAGTACTTC
>TRBD1|-|TRBJ1-3|TRBV19
CASSIGDRGFSGNTIYF
TGTGCCAGTAGTATTGGGGACAGGGGTTTCTCTGGAAACACCATATATTTT
>TRBD2|-|TRBJ2-2|TRBV7-2
CASSFVSGTSYSAGELFF
TGTGCCAGCAGCTTCGTATCCGGGACTAGCTACTCGGCCGGGGAGCTGTTTTTT
>-|-|TRBJ2-7|TRBV7-9
CASSLQGRPEQYF
TGTGCCAGCAGCCTCCAGGGAAGACCTGAGCAGTACTTC